This T cell receptor beta chain was documented in a study of blood T cell repertoires in COVID-19. Across the study: PBMCs, B-cell-depleted T cells, or T cells were the source of the cDNA or gDNA that made up the material.

The V segment lost 4 bases and the J segment 0 bases; nucleotides outside the gene matches: 12. The germline gives CDR1 LGHDT, CDR2 YNNKEL (reference sequence). This CDR3 is built from 18 residues. Profiling relied on immunoSEQ multiplex PCR, and the TCRdb table lists in-frame clones only, not all of them. This sample has tens of thousands of clones, with approximately 86% found just once. The chain is built from TRBV3-1 (or the pseudogene TRBV3-2) and TRBJ2-3; 8 bases are a match to TRBD2. What was sequenced was peripheral blood. The TCR originated in a woman aged 80 or older in a cohort sampled during active or convalescent COVID-19. This CDR3 reads CASSPTSGGGTSTDTQYF. For the CDR3, the DNA is TGTGCCAGCAGCCCAACTAGCGGAGGTGGAACTAGCACAGATACGCAGTATTTT.